The 8 T cell receptor beta chains presented below share a single source sample, sequenced in a study of blood T cell repertoires in COVID-19. TCRdb's table, derived via immunoSEQ multiplex PCR, lists solely in-frame clones and lacks some. The data show 130,000 or so clones, with around four fifths seen just once and roughly 1.6% held by the top ten. The sequenced material came from peripheral blood. These TCRs come from a human donor in a cohort sampled during active COVID-19.

The chain employs TRBV29-1 and TRBJ2-7, with 8 bases fitting TRBD1. Per the germline V gene, CDR1 is SQVTM and CDR2 is ANQGSEA. V dropped 3 bases and J dropped 2; count of bases not matched to a gene: 6. The CDR3 totals 14 residues. CDR3 sequence (DNA): TGCAGCGTTGATAGCGCGGACAGGGCCTACGAGCAGTACTTC. This encodes CSVDSADRAYEQYF.

This clone was observed a few times. V is TRBV15 and J is TRBJ2-4; tentatively, D is TRBD2 (6 bases). From germline, CDR1 is LNHNV and CDR2 YYDKDF (reference sequence). This CDR3 is built from 12 residues. With 1 base removed from V and 8 bases from J, the gap between germline ends came to 6 bases. CDR3 sequence: CATSRGGDIQYF. CDR3 coding DNA: TGTGCCACCAGCAGAGGGGGGGACATTCAGTACTTC.

The J gene is TRBJ1-5, the V gene TRBV18; D not certain. Germline V CDR1 and CDR2: KGHSH, LQKENI. With 5 bases removed from V and 0 bases from J, the gap between germline ends came to 8 bases. CDR3 length equals 14 residues. CDR3 residues: CASSYTPSNQPQHF. CDR3 DNA: TGTGCCAGCTCATATACTCCTAGCAATCAGCCCCAGCATTTT.

This chain connects TRBV10-3 to TRBJ2-1; no firm D call. V was shortened by 3 bases and J by 7 bases, with 13 bases between the two germline ends. Germline lookup yields CDR1 ENHRY and CDR2 SYGVKD. This CDR3 is 14 amino acids long. The CDR3 spells CAISDLAGVNEQFF. CDR3 DNA: TGTGCCATCAGTGACCTGGCAGGTGTAAATGAGCAGTTCTTC.

V usage is TRBV25-1 and J usage is TRBJ1-4; 8 positions agree with TRBD1. Germline V lookup: CDR1 MGHDK, CDR2 SYGVNS. The CDR3 loop spans 13 amino acids. The ends lost 6 bases at V and 6 bases at J; junction bases unmatched: 3. CDR3 amino acids: CASRAGGDEKLFF. In nucleotides, the CDR3 is TGTGCCAGCAGGGCAGGGGGCGATGAAAAACTGTTTTTT.

The rearrangement links TRBV30 to TRBJ1-2; D perhaps matches TRBD1 (6 bases). Germline V gene sequence: CDR1 GTSNPN, CDR2 SVGIG (reference sequence). The length of the CDR3 is 12 residues. V was pared by 6 bases and J by 4 bases, with 12 bases between. The CDR3 here is CACSGTSYGYTF. Here the CDR3 DNA reads TGTGCCTGTTCCGGGACAAGCTATGGCTACACCTTC.

This clone was seen just once. The rearrangement links TRBV4-1 to TRBJ2-2; no firm D call. The CDR3 spans 13 residues. Germline V gene lookup returns CDR1 MGHRA and CDR2 YSYEKL. V lost 5 bases, J lost 0 bases, and 4 bases lay in between. In DNA form, the CDR3 reads TGCGCCAGCAGCGGAGCGAACACCGGGGAGCTGTTTTTT. Translation gives CASSGANTGELFF.

The V gene is TRBV18, the J gene TRBJ1-1; maybe TRBD1 (6 bases). Looked up from germline, CDR1 is KGHSH and CDR2 is LQKENI. The CDR3 is 15 amino acids. Trimming shortened V by 2 bases and J by 0 bases, and 10 bases separated the two germline ends. CDR3 sequence (DNA): TGTGCCAGCTCACCAAACAGGGCCCTGAACACTGAAGCTTTCTTT. This sequence encodes CASSPNRALNTEAFF.